Listed here are 32 T cell receptor beta chains from one sample, sequenced in a study of graft-versus-host responses after intestinal transplantation. The protocol was immunoSEQ multiplex PCR, while the TCRdb copy is restricted to in-frame clones and leaves out a portion. The sample records about 35,000 clones, about 93% being singletons. Antigen specificity for these receptors is unknown. The starting material was unstimulated CD8+ T cells sorted from spleen or lymph node cells, obtained before transplant. The receptors derive from a human donor who was the organ donor for an intestinal transplant.

The V and J genes are TRBV11-3 and TRBJ1-1, with TRBD1 identical over 7 bases. The CDR3 consists of 16 residues. Per the germline V gene, CDR1 is SGHNT and CDR2 is YENEEA. J gave up 0 bases and V 1 base, and 5 bases lay outside the gene matches. The CDR3 nucleotides are TGTGCCAGCAGCTTAGTCCCAGGGGGGATGAACACTGAAGCTTTCTTT. This codes for CASSLVPGGMNTEAFF. The full variable domain, with the rest looked up from reference TRBV11-3 and TRBJ1-1, is EAGVVQSPRYKIIEKKQPVAFWCNPISGHNTLYWYLQNLGQGPELLIRYENEEAVDDSQLPKDRFSAERLKGVDSTLKIQPAELGDSAVYLCASSLVPGGMNTEAFFGQGTRLTVV.

V usage is TRBV13 and J usage is TRBJ2-1; D is uncertain. This CDR3 region has 14 residues. CDR1 PRHDT and CDR2 FYEKMQ come from the germline V gene (reference sequence). V was pared by 3 bases and J by 2 bases, with 8 bases between. CDR3 DNA sequence: TGTGCCAGCAGCTTCCGAGGAGCCTACAATGAGCAGTTCTTC. Residues: CASSFRGAYNEQFF.

The chain is built from TRBV28 and TRBJ2-1; TRBD2 matches 10 bases. The CDR3 is made up of 16 amino acids. The germline V gene encodes CDR1 MDHEN and CDR2 SYDVKM. V lost 5 bases to trimming and J lost 0 bases; unmatched junction nucleotides: 4. Here the CDR3 reads CASSVSGGSSYNEQFF. The CDR3 bases are TGTGCCAGCAGTGTTAGCGGGGGGAGCTCCTACAATGAGCAGTTCTTC.

The rearrangement uses TRBV6-5 and TRBJ2-1; 7 bases line up with TRBD2. Per germline, CDR1 MNHEY and CDR2 SVGAGI. V was pared by 0 bases and J by 3 bases, with 2 bases of the junction left unmatched. CDR3 length equals 15 residues. CDR3 loop: CASSYSGTNYNEQFF. CDR3 bases: TGTGCCAGCAGTTACTCTGGGACTAACTACAATGAGCAGTTCTTC.

V and J are TRBV27 and TRBJ2-2, with D possibly being TRBD2 (6 bases). V was shortened by 3 bases and J by 5 bases, with 7 bases between the two germline ends. The germline CDR1 and CDR2 sequences are MNHEY and SMNVEV (reference sequence). This CDR3 comprises 13 residues. CDR3 sequence (DNA): TGTGCCAGCAGTTTGGGGAGGACCGGGGAGCTGTTTTTT. This codes for CASSLGRTGELFF.

The genes are TRBV27 and TRBJ2-7; D call uncertain. CDR1 and CDR2 from the germline V gene are MNHEY and SMNVEV (reference sequence). Trimming removed 5 bases at V and 0 bases at J, with 2 bases between. The CDR3 length is 11 residues. CDR3 nucleotide sequence: TGTGCCAGCAGTGGCTCCTACGAGCAGTACTTC. Translated, it gives CASSGSYEQYF.

Regarding this clone: This sample also contains other DNA sequences that code for the same CDR3. The V gene is TRBV7-6, the J gene TRBJ2-3, with 8 bases fitting TRBD2. The V segment lost 8 bases and the J segment 4 bases; nucleotides outside the gene matches: 8. The CDR3 runs 14 residues. In germline, CDR1 is SGHVS, CDR2 FNYEAQ. The CDR3, as DNA: TGTGCCAGCTCCTGGGGGCGGGGGGCAGATACGCAGTATTTT. It yields the protein CASSWGRGADTQYF.

For the CDR3, the DNA is TGCGCCAGCAGCTCCGGCCCGGGGAATCAGCCCCAGCATTTT. Its translation is CASSSGPGNQPQHF. The rearrangement uses TRBV5-1 and TRBJ1-5; D gene unclear. The CDR3 totals 14 residues. Germline V gene lookup returns CDR1 SGHRS and CDR2 YFSETQ. Trimming stripped 3 bases from V and 4 bases from J, with 11 bases between.

This rearrangement joins TRBV7-8 to TRBJ2-1; D gene unclear. The germline CDR1 and CDR2 sequences are SGHVS and FQNEAQ. This CDR3 has 13 amino acids. Trimming took off 5 bases at V and 5 bases at J, with 10 bases between the two ends. For the CDR3, the DNA is TGTGCCAGCAGCCCTGGACGGAACAATGAGCAGTTCTTC. Residues: CASSPGRNNEQFF.

The chain employs TRBV7-2 and TRBJ2-5, with 13 bases that match TRBD2. With the DNA end fitting TRBJ2-7 better, the J assignment may be wrong. The CDR3 is made up of 16 amino acids. Germline lookup yields CDR1 SGHTA and CDR2 FQGNSA. CDR3 sequence (DNA): TGTGCCAGCAGCTTAGGGACTAGCGGGAGCTCCTACGAGCAGTACTTC. The encoded protein is CASSLGTSGSSYEQYF.

V and J are TRBV6-5 and TRBJ1-1; D call uncertain. V was pared by 7 bases and J by 2 bases, with 8 bases between. Germline CDR1 is MNHEY and CDR2 is SVGAGI. This CDR3 spans 12 amino acids. CDR3 DNA sequence: TGTGCCAGCAAGCGAGATAACACTGAAGCTTTCTTT. Translating it yields CASKRDNTEAFF.

The rearrangement joins TRBV4-1 to TRBJ2-2, with D hard to call. With 4 bases removed from V and 5 bases from J, the gap between germline ends came to 5 bases. The germline gives CDR1 MGHRA, CDR2 YSYEKL. The CDR3 has 12 amino acids. CDR3 nucleotides: TGCGCCAGCAGCCTTCGAACCGGGGAGCTGTTTTTT. Amino acids: CASSLRTGELFF.

The rearrangement uses TRBV29-1 and TRBJ2-2, with 7 bases aligning to TRBD2. With V trimmed by 6 bases and J by 5 bases, 9 bases remained unmatched. Germline V gene data show CDR1 as SQVTM and CDR2 as ANQGSEA. The CDR3 contains 14 residues. This chain's CDR3 is CSVRWSGTTGELFF. In nucleotides, the CDR3 is TGCAGCGTCCGGTGGAGCGGGACTACCGGGGAGCTGTTTTTT.

The chain combines TRBV27 with TRBJ2-7; TRBD1 agrees at 11 bases. CDR1 is MNHEY, CDR2 SMNVEV, per germline (reference sequence). With 5 bases clipped from V and 2 bases from J, the junction kept 5 bases outside the gene matches. The CDR3 is 15 residues long. CDR3 amino acids: CASSTGTGGTYEQYF. The CDR3 nucleotides are TGTGCCAGCAGTACCGGGACAGGGGGAACCTACGAGCAGTACTTC.

The gene calls are TRBV4-3 and TRBJ2-7; 9 bases fit TRBD1. Trimming took 3 bases from V and 3 from J; bases not matched to a gene: 6. The CDR3 spans 15 residues. Germline loops: CDR1 LGHNA, CDR2 YSLEER. In DNA, the CDR3 is TGCGCCAGCAGCCAGTCCGGGACAGGGTTCTACGAGCAGTACTTC. Its protein product is CASSQSGTGFYEQYF.

This chain joins TRBV28 and TRBJ2-1, with 12 bases matching TRBD2. Trimming at V came to 5 bases and at J to 2 bases, leaving 13 bases not matched to a gene. CDR3 size: 19 residues. From germline, CDR1 is MDHEN and CDR2 SYDVKM. The CDR3, as DNA: TGTGCCAGCAGTCCCGTTTTGAAACTAGCGGGAGGACCCTACAATGAGCAGTTCTTC. This encodes CASSPVLKLAGGPYNEQFF.

The chain recombines TRBV6-5 with TRBJ1-4; D not resolved. The CDR3 totals 13 residues. Germline CDR1 reads MNHEY; CDR2 reads SVGAGI. V was clipped by 2 bases and J by 8 bases, with 9 bases between them. DNA of the CDR3: TGTGCCAGCAGTTACATGCACGGGGAAAAACTGTTTTTT. This encodes CASSYMHGEKLFF.

V gene TRBV10-3 combines with J gene TRBJ2-2, with unresolved D. With 9 bases removed from V and 1 base from J, the gap between germline ends came to 6 bases. The germline gives CDR1 ENHRY, CDR2 SYGVKD. This CDR3 spans 12 amino acids. CDR3 sequence reads: CAMTRNTGELFF. In DNA, the CDR3 is TGTGCCATGACAAGGAACACCGGGGAGCTGTTTTTT.

The chain links TRBV5-6 to TRBJ1-2; perhaps TRBD1 as D (6 bases). V gave up 3 bases and J gave up 0 bases, with 9 bases separating them. The CDR3 is 14 residues long. Germline CDR1 SGHDT, CDR2 YYEEEE. CDR3 loop: CASSSGQSNYGYTF. As DNA, the CDR3 is TGTGCCAGCAGCTCCGGACAGTCTAACTATGGCTACACCTTC.

The chain has TRBV9 and TRBJ2-7; 12 bases are shared with TRBD1. The CDR3 runs to 17 residues. Germline V CDR1 and CDR2: SGDLS, YYNGEE. V was clipped by 4 bases and J by 5 bases; unmatched bases: 13. CDR3 sequence: CASSLRPGTGGGHEQYF. The CDR3 DNA is TGTGCCAGCAGCTTAAGACCGGGGACAGGGGGCGGACACGAGCAGTACTTC.

V gene TRBV28 combines with J gene TRBJ2-2, with 8 bases that match TRBD2. The germline gives CDR1 MDHEN, CDR2 SYDVKM. The CDR3 has 13 amino acids. With 6 bases clipped from V and 5 bases from J, the junction kept 2 bases outside the gene matches. CDR3 coding DNA: TGTGCCAGCAGAATAGCGGGAACCGGGGAGCTGTTTTTT. This codes for CASRIAGTGELFF.

The chain has TRBV7-9 and TRBJ2-6; a weak D match, TRBD1 (5 bases). Per the germline V gene, CDR1 is SEHNR and CDR2 is FQNEAQ (reference sequence). The CDR3 has 16 residues. V lost 4 bases and J lost 2, with 12 bases in between. CDR3 coding DNA: TGTGCCAGCAGCTCGCCCCTAGGGGCTGGGGCCAACGTCCTGACTTTC. Protein product: CASSSPLGAGANVLTF.

V is TRBV4-3 and J is TRBJ1-1; no clear D. Between the trimmed V and J ends, which lost 1 base and 1 base, there was a span of 10 bases. Germline-derived CDR1 and CDR2 are LGHNA and YSLEER. The CDR3 extends over 15 amino acids. The CDR3 here is CASSQGRHRNTEAFF. CDR3 sequence (DNA): TGCGCCAGCAGCCAAGGCCGACACCGGAACACTGAAGCTTTCTTT.

This clone has a single count. The rearrangement joins TRBV12-5 to TRBJ2-6; D remains ambiguous. Trimming took 5 bases from V and 6 from J, leaving 32 bases between them. This CDR3 comprises 21 residues. From germline, CDR1 is LGHNT and CDR2 FRNRAP. The CDR3 here is CASGLYLRPPGLLSEANVLTF. The CDR3 nucleotides are TGTGCTAGTGGTCTCTACCTAAGACCCCCTGGTTTGCTTAGTGAGGCCAACGTCCTGACTTTC.

V gene TRBV5-6 combines with J gene TRBJ2-3, with 7 bases matching TRBD2. J gave up 0 bases and V 0 bases, and 4 bases lay outside the gene matches. The CDR3 sequence is 16 residues long. Germline-derived CDR1 and CDR2 are SGHDT and YYEEEE. The CDR3 reads CASSLGREWSTDTQYF. The CDR3 nucleotides are TGTGCCAGCAGCTTGGGGCGGGAGTGGAGCACAGATACGCAGTATTTT.

The chain couples TRBV7-2 to TRBJ2-7, with 12 bases aligning to TRBD2. Germline-derived CDR1 and CDR2 are SGHTA and FQGNSA. The CDR3 has 15 residues. The V gene end was trimmed by 1 base and the J gene end by 5 bases; junction bases not matched to a gene: 3. The chain's CDR3 is CASSLGRLAGDEQYF. The DNA for the CDR3 is TGTGCCAGCAGCTTAGGGAGACTAGCGGGAGACGAGCAGTACTTC.

This chain connects TRBV10-3 to TRBJ1-2, with a possible D match to TRBD1 (6 bases). Germline CDR1 ENHRY, CDR2 SYGVKD. With 0 bases removed from V and 1 base from J, the gap between germline ends came to 6 bases. The CDR3 extends over 14 amino acids. This chain's CDR3 is CAISESRGNYGYTF. The CDR3 DNA follows: TGTGCCATCAGTGAGTCCAGGGGTAACTATGGCTACACCTTC.

The chain recombines TRBV5-4 with TRBJ2-5; D unresolved. The CDR3 sequence is 14 residues long. Germline V gene sequence: CDR1 SGHNT, CDR2 YYREEE (reference sequence). Trimming cost V 0 bases and J 1 base, with 7 bases left between them. This chain's CDR3 is CASSLVPGQETQYF. The CDR3 coding sequence is TGTGCCAGCAGCTTGGTGCCGGGCCAAGAGACCCAGTACTTC. Filled out from reference TRBV5-4 and TRBJ2-5, the complete variable domain reads ETGVTQSPTHLIKTRGQQVTLRCSSQSGHNTVSWYQQALGQGPQFIFQYYREEENGRGNFPPRFSGLQFPNYSSELNVNALELDDSALYLCASSLVPGQETQYFGPGTRLLVL.

The chain carries TRBV2 and TRBJ2-7, with D tentatively TRBD2 (6 bases). V lost 1 base, J lost 5 bases, and 18 bases lay in between. Germline lookup yields CDR1 SNHLY and CDR2 FYNNEI. The CDR3 spans 16 residues. The CDR3 sequence is CASSEEVAGTPDEQYF. The DNA for the CDR3 is TGTGCCAGCAGTGAAGAGGTCGCGGGGACCCCTGACGAGCAGTACTTC.

The chain couples TRBV13 to TRBJ2-7; D call uncertain. V lost 5 bases to trimming and J lost 3 bases, with 20 bases between them. Germline V gives CDR1 PRHDT, CDR2 FYEKMQ (reference sequence). This CDR3 spans 16 amino acids. The CDR3 nucleotides are TGTGCCAGCAGCCACACATCAGCCACTTCCCTCTACGAGCAGTACTTC. Protein: CASSHTSATSLYEQYF.

The chain employs TRBV2 and TRBJ2-1; no clear D. Germline-derived CDR1 and CDR2 are SNHLY and FYNNEI. This CDR3 contains 19 residues. Trimming took 6 bases from V and 8 from J, leaving 32 bases between them. The CDR3 protein is CASRIIPHLFSSHLDEQFF. CDR3 DNA: TGTGCCAGCAGGATCATACCTCACTTATTTTCTAGTCACTTGGATGAGCAGTTCTTC.

The V call is TRBV9, the J call TRBJ2-7; D gene ambiguous. Trimming shortened V by 0 bases and J by 0 bases, and 7 bases separated the two germline ends. Germline CDR1 and CDR2: SGDLS and YYNGEE. This CDR3 is 14 amino acids long. CDR3 region: CASSVGMDSYEQYF. In DNA, the CDR3 is TGTGCCAGCAGCGTAGGAATGGACTCCTACGAGCAGTACTTC. Full variable domain (missing parts from reference TRBV9 and TRBJ2-7): DSGVTQTPKHLITATGQRVTLRCSPRSGDLSVYWYQQSLDQGLQFLIQYYNGEERAKGNILERFSAQQFPDLHSELNLSSLELGDSALYFCASSVGMDSYEQYFGPGTRLTVT.